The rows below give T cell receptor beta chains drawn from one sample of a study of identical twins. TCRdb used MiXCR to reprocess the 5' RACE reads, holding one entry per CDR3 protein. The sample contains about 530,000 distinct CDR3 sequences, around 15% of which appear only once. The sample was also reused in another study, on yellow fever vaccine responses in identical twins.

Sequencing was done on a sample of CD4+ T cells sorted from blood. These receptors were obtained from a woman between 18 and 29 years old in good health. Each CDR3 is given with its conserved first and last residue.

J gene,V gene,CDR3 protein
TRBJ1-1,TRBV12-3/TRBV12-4,CASSQGARAFF
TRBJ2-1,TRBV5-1,CASSSRQGLRNEQFF
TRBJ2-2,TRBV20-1,CSARSFSAPGGELFF
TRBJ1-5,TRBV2,CASNGQGRNQPQHF
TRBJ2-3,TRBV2,CASSLGKADTQYF
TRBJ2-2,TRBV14,CASSRAGITLTGELFF
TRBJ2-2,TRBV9,CASSPEGGWVGELFF
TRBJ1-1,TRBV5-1,CASSLGAGAEAFF
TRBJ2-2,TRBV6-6,CASSYPNTGELFF
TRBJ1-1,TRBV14,CASSQIGTMGTEAFF
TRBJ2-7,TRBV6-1,CATKGDISYEQYF
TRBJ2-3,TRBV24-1,CATSEYDRGGTDTQYF
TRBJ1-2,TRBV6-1,CASRGEGGDYGYTF
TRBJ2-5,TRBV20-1,CSARDLRETQYF
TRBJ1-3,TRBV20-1,CSAHRVNANTIYF
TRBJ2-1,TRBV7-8,CASSPGPLIYNEQFF
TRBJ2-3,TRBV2,CASSRLGSTDTQYF
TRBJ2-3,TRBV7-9,CASSPLDRVSTDTQYF
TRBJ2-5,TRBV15,CATSRPSAGRETQYF
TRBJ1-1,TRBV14,CASSQEFTEAFF
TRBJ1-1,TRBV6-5,CASSYTGQQNTEAFF
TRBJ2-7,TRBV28,CASSFKGQAYEQYF
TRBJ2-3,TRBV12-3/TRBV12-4,CASSFLAGGNTDTQYF
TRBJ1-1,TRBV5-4,CASSLAAGDSTEAFF
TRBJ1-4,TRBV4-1,CASSQAQLNEKLFF
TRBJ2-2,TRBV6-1,CASSTQGAVTGELFF
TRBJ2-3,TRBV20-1,CSARGAGNTDTQYF
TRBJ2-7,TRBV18,CASSRATPAYEQYF
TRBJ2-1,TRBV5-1,CASSLQTSYNEQFF
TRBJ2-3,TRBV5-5,CASSLSGRFTDTQYF
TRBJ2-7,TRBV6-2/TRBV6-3,CASKLPGTSSYEQYF
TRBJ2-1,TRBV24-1,CATSETSGGKNNEQFF
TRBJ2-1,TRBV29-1,CCGGGIYNEQFF
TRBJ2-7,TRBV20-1,CSARALLGDSNEQYF
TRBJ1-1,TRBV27,CASSPAGGEPNTEAFF
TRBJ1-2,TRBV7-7,CASSLALGFGYTF
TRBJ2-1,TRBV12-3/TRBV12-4,CASAPRTSGTQFF
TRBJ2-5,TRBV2,CASLAGGPETQYF
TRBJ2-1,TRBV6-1,CASSEERNEQFF
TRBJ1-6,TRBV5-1,CASSLLEADSPLHF
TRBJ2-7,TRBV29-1,CSVGDTYEQYF
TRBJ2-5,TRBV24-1,CATAFLAGGQETQYF
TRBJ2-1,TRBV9,CASSVAGRSSSYNEQFF
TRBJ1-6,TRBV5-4,CASSRGTENSPLHF
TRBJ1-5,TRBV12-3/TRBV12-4,CATIFLRQGGVSNQPQHF
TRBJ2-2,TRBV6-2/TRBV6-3,CASSTGLTTGELFF
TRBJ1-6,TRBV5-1,CASSQGTGVSPLHF
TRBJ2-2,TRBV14,CASSSARGRGSGELFF
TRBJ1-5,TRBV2,CASRFGTGIVQPQHF
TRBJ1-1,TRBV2,CASNLQGAQTEAFF
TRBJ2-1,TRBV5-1,CASSLSGTGPTEQFF
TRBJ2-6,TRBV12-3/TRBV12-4,CASSTTGFSGANVLTF